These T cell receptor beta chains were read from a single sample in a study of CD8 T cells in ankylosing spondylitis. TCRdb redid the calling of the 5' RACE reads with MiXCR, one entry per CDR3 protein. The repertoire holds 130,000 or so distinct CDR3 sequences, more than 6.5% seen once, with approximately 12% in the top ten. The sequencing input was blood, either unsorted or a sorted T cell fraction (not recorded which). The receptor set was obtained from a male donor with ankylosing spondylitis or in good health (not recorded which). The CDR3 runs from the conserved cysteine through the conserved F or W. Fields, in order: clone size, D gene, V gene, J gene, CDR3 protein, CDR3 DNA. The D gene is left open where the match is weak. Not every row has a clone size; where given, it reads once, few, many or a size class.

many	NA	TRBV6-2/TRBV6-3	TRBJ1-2	CASRPGNRDNYGYTF	TGTGCCAGCAGGCCAGGTAACCGGGACAACTATGGCTACACCTTC
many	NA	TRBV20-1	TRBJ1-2	CSARVGQQIFGYTF	TGCAGTGCTAGAGTTGGACAGCAGATCTTTGGCTACACCTTC
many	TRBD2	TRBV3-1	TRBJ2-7	CASRLGTSRMNEQYF	TGTGCCAGCAGGCTAGGGACTAGCAGAATGAACGAGCAGTACTTC
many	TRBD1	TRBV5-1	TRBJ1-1	CASSPGQGRWGTEAFF	TGCGCCAGCAGCCCAGGACAGGGGCGTTGGGGCACTGAAGCTTTCTTT
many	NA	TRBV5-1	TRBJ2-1	CASSLGSLSSYNEQFF	TGCGCCAGCAGCTTAGGCAGTTTGAGCTCCTACAATGAGCAGTTCTTC
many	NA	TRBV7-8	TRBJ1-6	CASSLPLGGSVRNSPLHF	TGTGCCAGCAGCTTACCGTTGGGGGGATCGGTGCGGAATTCACCCCTCCACTTT
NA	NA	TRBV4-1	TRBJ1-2	CASSQVAGGSSGYTF	TGCGCCAGCAGCCAAGTCGCAGGAGGGAGTTCGGGCTACACCTTC
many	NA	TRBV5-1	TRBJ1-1	CASSLESGKGLAFF	TGCGCCAGCAGCTTGGAGAGCGGGAAGGGGCTTGCTTTCTTT
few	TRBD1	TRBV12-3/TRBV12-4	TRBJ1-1	CASSLAGQGGTEAFF	TGTGCCAGCAGTTTAGCGGGACAGGGAGGCACTGAAGCTTTCTTT
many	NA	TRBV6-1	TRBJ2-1	CASSREPGSYNEQFF	TGTGCCAGCAGCCGCGAGCCGGGTTCCTACAATGAGCAGTTCTTC
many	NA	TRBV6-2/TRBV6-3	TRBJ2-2	CASSAASVGVTGELFF	TGTGCCAGCAGCGCCGCTAGCGTCGGGGTCACCGGGGAGCTGTTTTTT
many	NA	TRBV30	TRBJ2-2	CAWSSGQTNTGELFF	TGTGCCTGGAGTTCAGGGCAGACCAACACCGGGGAGCTGTTTTTT
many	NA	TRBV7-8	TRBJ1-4	CASSPRTGAYEKLFF	TGTGCCAGCAGCCCGCGGACTGGGGCCTATGAAAAACTGTTTTTT
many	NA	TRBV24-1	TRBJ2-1	CATSDPAGTNNEQFF	TGTGCCACCAGTGATCCCGCCGGGACCAACAATGAGCAGTTCTTC
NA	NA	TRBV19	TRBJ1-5	CASSIPLINQPQHF	TGTGCCAGTAGTATCCCCCTCATCAATCAGCCCCAGCATTTT
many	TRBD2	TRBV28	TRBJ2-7	CASSLYRGLAGHYEQYF	TGTGCCAGCAGTTTATATCGGGGACTAGCGGGGCACTACGAGCAGTACTTC
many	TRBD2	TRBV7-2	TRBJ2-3	CASSSSLAATDTQYF	TGTGCCAGCAGCTCCTCCCTAGCGGCCACAGATACGCAGTATTTT
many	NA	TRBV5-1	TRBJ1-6	CASSPGLNSGPLHF	TGCGCCAGCAGCCCCGGACTGAACTCGGGGCCTCTCCACTTT
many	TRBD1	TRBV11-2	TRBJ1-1	CASSPGQGGYTEAFF	TGTGCCAGCAGCCCCGGACAGGGCGGATACACTGAAGCTTTCTTT
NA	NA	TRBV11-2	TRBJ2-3	CASSDRRGLGTDTQYF	TGTGCCAGCAGCGACAGACGGGGACTGGGCACAGATACGCAGTATTTT
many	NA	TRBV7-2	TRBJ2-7	CASSLFFGEGLSYEQYF	TGTGCCAGCAGCTTATTCTTCGGGGAAGGACTGAGCTACGAGCAGTACTTC
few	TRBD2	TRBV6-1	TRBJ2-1	CASRTSGLSNEQFF	TGTGCCAGCAGGACTAGCGGGTTGTCCAATGAGCAGTTCTTC
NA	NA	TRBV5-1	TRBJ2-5	CASTFLGSETQYF	TGCGCCAGCACCTTCCTGGGTTCAGAGACCCAGTACTTC
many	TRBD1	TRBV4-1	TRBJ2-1	CASSQVPGQGAYEQFF	TGCGCCAGCAGCCAAGTTCCGGGACAGGGGGCCTATGAGCAGTTCTTC
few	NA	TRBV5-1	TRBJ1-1	CASSLVGVPNTEAFF	TGCGCCAGCAGCTTGGTGGGGGTACCGAACACTGAAGCTTTCTTT
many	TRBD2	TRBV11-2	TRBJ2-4	CASSFSGGSGRDKNIQYF	TGTGCCAGCAGCTTCTCAGGGGGAAGCGGGAGGGACAAAAACATTCAGTACTTC
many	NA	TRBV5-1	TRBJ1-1	CASSLAQQNTEAFF	TGCGCCAGCAGCTTGGCACAGCAGAACACTGAAGCTTTCTTT
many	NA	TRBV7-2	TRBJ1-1	CASSLGVRGEVFF	TGTGCCAGCAGCTTAGGGGTCCGAGGAGAAGTTTTCTTT
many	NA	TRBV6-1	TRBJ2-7	CASSATGSYEQYF	TGTGCCAGCAGTGCGACAGGTTCCTACGAGCAGTACTTC
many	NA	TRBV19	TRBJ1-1	CASSSGTSLNTEAFF	TGTGCCAGTAGTTCGGGGACTTCGCTGAACACTGAAGCTTTCTTT
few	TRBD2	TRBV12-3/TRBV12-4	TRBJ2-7	CASSLGTSGGPHEQYF	TGTGCCAGCAGTTTAGGAACTAGCGGCGGACCCCACGAGCAGTACTTC
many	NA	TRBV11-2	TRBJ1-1	CASSLEGRYTEAFF	TGTGCCAGCAGCTTAGAGGGACGGTACACTGAAGCTTTCTTT
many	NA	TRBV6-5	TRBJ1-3	CASSYSRQTGNTIYF	TGTGCCAGCAGTTACTCGCGACAGACGGGAAACACCATATATTTT
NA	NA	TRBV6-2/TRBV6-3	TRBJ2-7	CASSPHPWSSYEQYF	TGTGCCAGCAGTCCTCATCCCTGGAGCTCCTACGAGCAGTACTTC
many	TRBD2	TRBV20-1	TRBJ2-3	CSATRAGGPDTQYF	TGCAGTGCTACGCGAGCGGGGGGGCCGGATACGCAGTATTTT
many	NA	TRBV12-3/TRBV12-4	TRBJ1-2	CASSSRYGYTF	TGTGCCAGCAGTTCCAGATATGGCTACACCTTC
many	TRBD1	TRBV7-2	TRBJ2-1	CASRLARGLSGEQFF	TGTGCCAGCAGGTTGGCCAGGGGGCTTTCAGGCGAGCAGTTCTTC
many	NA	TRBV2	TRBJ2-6	CASPRDSGANVLTF	TGTGCCAGCCCCCGGGACTCTGGGGCCAACGTCCTGACTTTC
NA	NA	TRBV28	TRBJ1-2	CASSSPEETVNYGYTF	TGTGCCAGCAGTTCCCCAGAGGAGACAGTGAACTATGGCTACACCTTC
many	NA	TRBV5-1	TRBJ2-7	CASSTSYEQYF	TGCGCCAGCAGCACCTCCTACGAGCAGTACTTC
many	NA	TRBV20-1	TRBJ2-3	CSAPLPSSFTDTQYF	TGCAGTGCTCCGCTCCCTAGTTCATTTACAGATACGCAGTATTTT
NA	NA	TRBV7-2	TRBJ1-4	CASSLTGFGEKLFF	TGTGCCAGCAGCTTAACAGGGTTTGGCGAAAAACTGTTTTTT
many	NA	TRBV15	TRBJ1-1	CATSTAGQRLEAFF	TGTGCCACCAGCACCGCCGGACAGCGGCTTGAAGCTTTCTTT
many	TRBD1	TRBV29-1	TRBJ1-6	CSARTGGNSPLHF	TGCAGCGCCAGAACAGGGGGGAATTCACCCCTCCACTTT
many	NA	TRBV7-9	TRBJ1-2	CASSLMGGWGYTF	TGTGCCAGCAGCTTGATGGGGGGCTGGGGCTACACCTTC
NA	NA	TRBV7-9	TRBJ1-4	CASSQRDNAWGEKLFF	TGTGCCAGCAGTCAACGGGACAACGCTTGGGGGGAAAAACTGTTTTTT
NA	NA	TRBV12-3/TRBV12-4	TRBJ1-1	CASSSLQIEAFF	TGTGCCAGCAGTTCCCTACAGATTGAAGCTTTCTTT
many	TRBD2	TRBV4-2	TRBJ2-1	CASSQDHPGLAFHNEQFF	TGTGCCAGCAGCCAAGATCACCCGGGACTAGCGTTCCACAATGAGCAGTTCTTC
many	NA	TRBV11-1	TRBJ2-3	CASSLDGPESGEDTQYF	TGTGCCAGCAGCTTAGATGGCCCTGAGTCAGGGGAAGATACGCAGTATTTT
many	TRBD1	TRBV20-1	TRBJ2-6	CSARDTDRGSLSGANVLTF	TGCAGTGCTAGAGATACGGACAGGGGCTCTCTCTCTGGGGCCAACGTCCTGACTTTC
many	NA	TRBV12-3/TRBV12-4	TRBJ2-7	CASSLSFPSGEQYF	TGTGCCAGCAGTTTGTCCTTCCCCTCGGGTGAGCAGTACTTC